This TCR beta chain stems from a study of T cell responses to AZD1222 COVID-19 vaccine. Produced via immunoSEQ multiplex PCR; TCRdb's table is partial and in-frame only. This table holds over 110,000 clones, more than 80% found once. The sequence came from an adult in good health. The starting material was peripheral blood, obtained on day 0 of AZD1222 vaccination.

Here the CDR3 DNA reads TGTGCCAGCAGTGACCCGGGACAGGGGGCTGATACGCAGTATTTT. Translation: CASSDPGQGADTQYF. The gene calls are TRBV6-4 and TRBJ2-3, with 12 bases aligning to TRBD1. The V gene's germline CDR1 is MRHNA and CDR2 SNTAGT. This CDR3 has 15 amino acids. After removal of 2 bases from V and 6 bases from J, the junction contained 3 bases not matched to a gene.